Below, 28 T cell receptor beta chains from the same sample are listed, as sequenced in a study of prognosis after radiotherapy for stage I lung cancer. TCR beta CDR3 amplification from genomic DNA was performed by two-round multiplex PCR. Primers specific to each TRBV and TRBJ gene drove first-round PCR. TCRdb re-called the multiplex PCR reads through MiXCR, storing one row per CDR3 protein. Altogether roughly 12,000 distinct CDR3 sequences are present, roughly 32% being singletons, with the ten largest covering about 53%. This sample comprised PBMCs, obtained before or after stereotactic body radiation therapy (not recorded which). The receptor source for this set is a donor at least 50 years old with non-small cell lung cancer.

The chain carries TRBV7-9 and TRBJ2-7; D is uncertain. The CDR3 is 16 amino acids. V was clipped by 0 bases and J by 3 bases, with 15 bases between them. Germline values: CDR1 SEHNR, CDR2 FQNEAQ (reference sequence). The CDR3, as DNA: TGTGCCAGCAGCTTAGCGCGTACGACGATAAACTACGAGCAGTACTTC. It encodes CASSLARTTINYEQYF.

On this clonotype itself: A much larger clone sits a single nucleotide away, making a read error possible. This is likely a read error, given that the CDR3 carries no conserved phenylalanine or tryptophan at its end. The chain couples TRBV12-3 or TRBV12-4 to TRBJ1-1, with D perhaps matching TRBD1 (5 bases). The CDR3 consists of 13 residues. Trimming stripped 7 bases from V and 9 bases from J, with 18 bases between. The CDR3 DNA follows: TGTGCCAGCAAGTACAGGCACACGGAGAAAGCTTTCTCT. Protein sequence: CASKYRHTEKAFS.

The chain recombines TRBV7-2 with TRBJ1-6; TRBD1 matches at 7 bases. The J segment lost 8 bases and the V segment lost 5 bases, leaving 3 bases of the junction unmatched. Germline V gene sequence: CDR1 SGHTA, CDR2 FQGNSA. The CDR3 loop spans 13 amino acids. CDR3 sequence: CASSEDRDSPLHF. The CDR3 bases are TGTGCCAGCAGCGAAGACAGGGATTCACCCCTCCACTTT.

A remark on this clonotype: A far larger clone differs by one base, so this is likely a read error. Here the CDR3 reads CASNLIPGLKVGNAIYF. CDR3 in DNA: TGTGCCAGCAATCTTATACCGGGACTCAAAGTCGGAAACGCCATATATTTT. V is TRBV6-4 and J is TRBJ1-3, with TRBD1 as a possible D gene (5 bases). The germline V gene has CDR1 MRHNA and CDR2 SNTAGT. CDR3 length equals 17 residues.

V is TRBV20-1 and J is TRBJ2-3; D is unclear. The V and J ends lost 5 bases and 2 bases respectively, with 8 bases between them. CDR3 length: 12 residues. Looked up from germline, CDR1 is DFQATT and CDR2 is SNEGSKA (reference sequence). The CDR3 loop is CSAPDITDTQYF. In DNA, the CDR3 is TGCAGTGCTCCGGATATCACAGATACGCAGTATTTT.

This clonotype was counted many times. The chain links TRBV7-9 to TRBJ1-2; possible D gene TRBD1, 5 bases. The CDR3 totals 15 residues. Germline CDR1 reads SEHNR; CDR2 reads FQNEAQ (reference sequence). V was cut by 0 bases and J by 8 bases, with 16 bases left in between. CDR3 region: CASSLAGTVLGGYTF. In DNA, the CDR3 is TGTGCCAGCAGCTTAGCGGGGACCGTCCTGGGAGGCTACACCTTC.

There are many counts of this clonotype. The chain links TRBV9 to TRBJ2-7; D remains ambiguous. V was cut by 0 bases and J by 0 bases, with 7 bases left in between. CDR3 length equals 14 residues. Per germline, CDR1 SGDLS and CDR2 YYNGEE. CDR3 in amino acids: CASSVDQSSYEQYF. The CDR3 nucleotides read TGTGCCAGCAGCGTAGATCAGAGCTCCTACGAGCAGTACTTC.

By frequency in the sample, this clonotype is medium-sized. The V and J genes are TRBV6-8 and TRBJ2-6; D might be TRBD1 or TRBD2, each matching 5 bases. The CDR3 sequence is 15 residues long. V was pared by 5 bases and J by 0 bases, with 8 bases between. Germline V lookup: CDR1 MNHGY, CDR2 SAAAGT. CDR3 region: CASSRGPSGANVLTF. The CDR3 DNA sequence: TGTGCCAGCAGTCGGGGACCCTCTGGGGCCAACGTCCTGACTTTC.

This clonotype was seen a single time. The chain employs TRBV9 and TRBJ1-2, with 12 bases fitting TRBD1. The CDR3 spans 15 residues. Germline V gene lookup returns CDR1 SGDLS and CDR2 YYNGEE. Trimming cost V 7 bases and J 8 bases; bases outside gene matches: 12. CDR3 sequence reads: CASEHRDRGRGGYTF. The CDR3 nucleotides are TGTGCCAGCGAACACCGGGACAGGGGGCGAGGGGGCTACACCTTC.

This clonotype was seen at least ten times. As the CDR3 is not closed by the conserved phenylalanine or tryptophan, this likely results from a read error. The gene calls are TRBV30 and TRBJ2-5; 7 bases agree with TRBD1. The germline V gene has CDR1 GTSNPN and CDR2 SVGIG (reference sequence). The CDR3 covers 14 residues. The junction had 5 bases not matched to a gene; V was cut back by 0 bases and J by 4 bases. DNA of the CDR3: TGTGCCTGGAGTGTGGGACAGCAAGTAGAGACCCAGTACCTC. It codes for CAWSVGQQVETQYL.

This clonotype was detected ten times or more. The chain combines TRBV6-1 with TRBJ2-5; D is possibly TRBD1 or TRBD2 (5 bases each). Trimming removed 10 bases from V and 1 base from J, with 16 bases in between. The germline V gene encodes CDR1 MNHNS and CDR2 SASEGT. There are 14 residues in the CDR3. CDR3 sequence reads: CATRRDPFQETQYF. The CDR3 DNA reads as TGTGCCACACGCAGGGACCCCTTCCAAGAGACCCAGTACTTC.

This clonotype was detected once. The rearrangement joins TRBV6-2 or TRBV6-3 to TRBJ2-7; 9 positions agree with TRBD2. Germline V gene sequence: CDR1 MNHEY, CDR2 SVGEGT. The CDR3 covers 15 residues. Germline trimming cut 6 bases from V and 3 bases from J; bases unmatched to any gene: 9. CDR3 nucleotides: TGTGCCAGCAGGAAGGGGATAGCGGGAGTCTACGAGCAGTACTTC. This sequence encodes CASRKGIAGVYEQYF.

This clonotype rates as medium-sized (0.01 to 0.1%). This chain uses TRBV12-3 or TRBV12-4 with TRBJ2-3, with 9 bases identical to TRBD2. V shed 0 bases and J 3 bases; nucleotides not matched to a gene: 7. The CDR3 contains 17 residues. CDR3 nucleotide sequence: TGTGCCAGCAGTTTAGCACGGCGCGGGAGGGGAACAGATACGCAGTATTTT. Its protein product is CASSLARRGRGTDTQYF.

This clonotype appeared many times. The chain links TRBV5-1 to TRBJ1-1; D not resolved. V lost 0 bases and J 7 bases, leaving 10 bases between the germline ends. Germline V gene sequence: CDR1 SGHRS, CDR2 YFSETQ. This CDR3 is built from 13 residues. CDR3 amino acids: CASSLGGNYEAFF. CDR3 sequence (DNA): TGCGCCAGCAGCTTGGGGGGAAATTATGAAGCTTTCTTT.

The CDR3 is CASSRGTSENTGELFF. Here the CDR3 DNA reads TGTGCCAGCAGCCGAGGGACTAGCGAGAACACCGGGGAGCTGTTTTTT. The V gene is TRBV12-3 or TRBV12-4, the J gene TRBJ2-2; 10 nucleotides agree with TRBD2. After removal of 6 bases from V and 1 base from J, the junction contained 5 bases not matched to a gene. CDR3 length: 16 amino acids.

This clonotype has ten or more counts. The chain joins TRBV7-9 to TRBJ2-3, with D uncertain. The CDR3 sequence is 14 residues long. V shed 4 bases and J shed 6 bases, with 14 bases lying between them. The germline V gene has CDR1 SEHNR and CDR2 FQNEAQ (reference sequence). CDR3 sequence (DNA): TGTGCCAGCAGCTGGGCCCAGCTAGGGGATACGCAGTATTTT. Its protein product is CASSWAQLGDTQYF.

This clonotype was seen ten or more times. The V and J genes are TRBV4-2 and TRBJ2-5; 7 bases align to TRBD2. V lost 0 bases and J lost 4; bases outside the gene matches: 5. The CDR3 has 15 residues. CDR1 is LGHNA and CDR2 is YNFKEQ in the germline V gene. The CDR3, as DNA: TGTGCCAGCAGCCAAGATCGGGGGGACGGAGAGACCCAGTACTTC. This encodes CASSQDRGDGETQYF.

This clonotype was recorded at least ten times. V usage is TRBV5-1 and J usage is TRBJ2-7, with D tentatively TRBD1 or TRBD2 (5 bases each). The V gene lost 2 bases and the J gene lost 6 bases, with 18 bases spanning the gap. CDR3 length: 15 residues. The germline CDR1 and CDR2 sequences are SGHRS and YFSETQ. The CDR3 sequence: CASSFGDGGRAEQYV. CDR3 nucleotide sequence: TGCGCCAGCAGCTTCGGGGACGGAGGCAGGGCCGAGCAGTACGTC.

Of note for this clonotype: A far bigger clonotype differs at one base, so this is likely a read error. The chain is built from TRBV6-8 and TRBJ1-5; D remains unclear. There are 17 residues in the CDR3. CDR1 and CDR2 from the germline V gene are MNHGY and SAAAGT. With 6 bases removed from V and 2 bases from J, the gap between germline ends came to 20 bases. This CDR3 reads CASRPPLGSVGNQPQHF. The CDR3 region has the DNA TGTGCCAGCAGACCGCCTTTGGGTTCGGTTGGCAATCAGCCCCAGCATTTT.

This clonotype occurred many times. The chain is built from TRBV6-5 and TRBJ2-3; TRBD1 aligns across 7 bases. In germline, CDR1 is MNHEY, CDR2 SVGAGI. The CDR3 spans 15 residues. The junction had 3 bases not matched to a gene; V was cut back by 3 bases and J by 0 bases. CDR3 nucleotides: TGTGCCAGCAGTTATACAGGGGCTAGCACAGATACGCAGTATTTT. As protein: CASSYTGASTDTQYF.

As concerns this clonotype: This likely came from a read error, as a far larger clone is one base away. This sequence joins TRBV6-1 and TRBJ2-5; unclear D gene. The CDR3 runs to 12 residues. Germline CDR1 is MNHNS and CDR2 is SASEGT. The V end lost 7 bases, the J end lost 5 bases, and 11 bases lay between the germline ends. This CDR3 is CASTIHTETQYF. The CDR3 DNA reads as TGTGCCAGCACCATCCACACGGAGACCCAGTACTTC.

This clonotype was seen repeatedly, ten times or more. The chain has TRBV9 and TRBJ1-6, with 10 bases identical to TRBD1. V lost 3 bases and J lost 7; bases outside the gene matches: 10. Germline values: CDR1 SGDLS, CDR2 YYNGEE. The CDR3 is 17 amino acids. CDR3 sequence (DNA): TGTGCCAGCAGCGCCTACTCCGGGGGACAGGGGAATTCACCCCTCCACTTT. Translating it yields CASSAYSGGQGNSPLHF.

This clonotype was seen many times. The rearrangement links TRBV7-8 to TRBJ2-5, with D possibly TRBD1 on 6 matching bases. The length of the CDR3 is 14 residues. The germline V and J ends were trimmed by 3 bases and 5 bases, with 13 bases remaining between them. The germline V gene encodes CDR1 SGHVS and CDR2 FQNEAQ. The CDR3 loop reads CASSFPNQGETQYF. In DNA, the CDR3 is TGTGCCAGCAGCTTCCCTAACCAGGGGGAGACCCAGTACTTC.

This clonotype was detected only a few times. This likely stems from a read error, as it lies one base from a far larger clone. The J gene is TRBJ2-1, the V gene TRBV6-4; D is possibly TRBD1 or TRBD2 (5 bases each). CDR3 length: 13 amino acids. V shed 7 bases and J shed 9 bases, with 16 bases lying between them. From germline, CDR1 is MRHNA and CDR2 SNTAGT. CDR3 nucleotide sequence: TGTGCCAGCAAGCCGGACACGAGGGGTGAGCAGTTCTTC. Translating it yields CASKPDTRGEQFF.

This clonotype was counted many times. The chain carries TRBV5-1 and TRBJ2-1; 7 positions match TRBD1. Germline CDR1 and CDR2: SGHRS and YFSETQ. The CDR3 is 15 residues long. J gave up 2 bases and V 1 base, and 3 bases lay outside the gene matches. The DNA of the CDR3 is TGCGCCAGCAGCTTGTCGGGACAGCCCTACAATGAGCAGTTCTTC. It is translated as CASSLSGQPYNEQFF.

About this clonotype itself: This may stem from a read error, because a much larger clone lies one nucleotide away. This chain links TRBV5-4 with TRBJ2-3; no clear D gene. V lost 6 bases and J lost 1, with 6 bases in between. The CDR3 has 12 amino acids. Germline loops: CDR1 SGHNT, CDR2 YYREEE (reference sequence). CDR3 nucleotide sequence: TGTGCCAGCATCTCGGGCACAGATACGCAGTATTTT. This sequence encodes CASISGTDTQYF.

This clonotype was counted many times. The CDR3, as DNA: TGTGCCATCGGAAACACAGTCCGACAGCCCCAGCATTTT. Encoded protein: CAIGNTVRQPQHF. This chain links TRBV10-3 with TRBJ1-5; D gene ambiguous. CDR3 length: 13 amino acids. V was pared by 8 bases and J by 7 bases, with 15 bases between. Germline values: CDR1 ENHRY, CDR2 SYGVKD.

CDR3 sequence (DNA): TGTGCCACCAGCAGAGATGGACTCACTAGACAGGGAGGTTCTGGAAACACCATATATTTT. It codes for CATSRDGLTRQGGSGNTIYF. V and J are TRBV15 and TRBJ1-3; 7 positions agree with TRBD1. CDR1 is LNHNV and CDR2 is YYDKDF in the germline V gene (reference sequence). Trimming took 0 bases from V and 1 from J; bases not matched to a gene: 15. The CDR3 length is 20 residues.